These 26 T cell receptor beta chains originate from one sample sequenced in a study of cytomegalovirus exposure and HLA in healthy donors (TCRdb year 2017). To prepare the library, the immunoSEQ multiplex PCR assay was applied. For the multiplex PCR, a mixture combining 60 forward primers for TCR Vbeta segments and 13 reverse primers for TCR Jbeta segments was used. What TCRdb holds here is the immuneACCESS table cut down to in-frame rearrangements. Part of the clones is not present; checked against another copy, under half of the missing clones reflect an unresolved V gene, and the others are unexplained. This sample gives under 200,000 clones in total; approximately 71% of them show up just once. The ten largest clones add up to 1.5% of the sample. The specimen sequenced was PBMCs. Every receptor here comes from a girl between 10 and 17 years old in good health and CMV-seronegative.

This chain uses TRBV5-6 with TRBJ1-6, with D possibly being TRBD1 (5 bases). The CDR3 extends over 14 amino acids. Germline values: CDR1 SGHDT, CDR2 YYEEEE. V was shortened by 4 bases and J by 7 bases, with 12 bases between the two germline ends. CDR3 bases: TGTGCCAGCAGCAACCCCCAGGGCAATTCACCCCTCCACTTT. Amino acid sequence: CASSNPQGNSPLHF.

This sequence joins TRBV19 and TRBJ1-6; D gene unclear. CDR1 and CDR2 from the germline V gene are LNHDA and SQIVND (reference sequence). With 8 bases removed from V and 0 bases from J, the gap between germline ends came to 11 bases. The CDR3 covers 15 residues. The CDR3 loop is CASSAWSSYNSPLHF. The CDR3, as DNA: TGTGCCAGTTCCGCGTGGAGCTCCTATAATTCACCCCTCCACTTT.

This clone came up a few times. The J gene is TRBJ1-1, the V gene TRBV2, with D possibly matching TRBD1 (6 bases). Trimming removed 4 bases at V and 4 bases at J, with 13 bases between. The germline gives CDR1 SNHLY, CDR2 FYNNEI. The CDR3 is 14 amino acids. CDR3 in amino acids: CASSAQGVGTEAFF. Here the CDR3 DNA reads TGTGCCAGCAGTGCACAGGGTGTGGGCACTGAAGCTTTCTTT.

The chain employs TRBV2 and TRBJ2-7; 8 bases line up with TRBD2. Trimming at V came to 6 bases and at J to 2 bases, leaving 21 bases not matched to a gene. CDR1 is SNHLY and CDR2 is FYNNEI in the germline V gene. There are 19 residues in the CDR3. CDR3 coding DNA: TGTGCCAGCAGGGCAGGCCTCACCCGCATAGCGGGGACTACCTACGAGCAGTACTTC. Translated, it gives CASRAGLTRIAGTTYEQYF.

This sequence joins TRBV5-1 and TRBJ2-1, with 10 nucleotides matching TRBD2. The CDR3 covers 15 residues. V was pared by 2 bases and J by 7 bases, with 6 bases of the junction left unmatched. In germline, CDR1 is SGHRS, CDR2 YFSETQ. CDR3 coding DNA: TGCGCCAGCAGCTTATCTAGCGGGGGCTGGAATGAGCAGTTCTTC. It codes for CASSLSSGGWNEQFF. Full variable domain (outside the CDR3, taken from reference TRBV5-1 and TRBJ2-1): KAGVTQTPRYLIKTRGQQVTLSCSPISGHRSVSWYQQTPGQGLQFLFEYFSETQRNKGNFPGRFSGRQFSNSRSEMNVSTLELGDSALYLCASSLSSGGWNEQFFGPGTRLTVL.

V gene TRBV18 combines with J gene TRBJ2-7, with 8 bases aligning to TRBD1. V trimming: 0 bases; J trimming: 5 bases; junction bases outside the gene matches: 3. There are 14 residues in the CDR3. From germline, CDR1 is KGHSH and CDR2 LQKENI. CDR3 sequence reads: CASSPPGQGNEQYF. The CDR3 DNA follows: TGTGCCAGCTCACCACCCGGACAGGGCAACGAGCAGTACTTC.

The chain has TRBV5-4 and TRBJ1-5, with 8 bases that match TRBD1. CDR1 and CDR2 (germline): SGHNT, YYREEE (reference sequence). The length of the CDR3 is 15 residues. Unmatched junction bases numbered 6, after V lost 3 bases and J lost 4 bases. CDR3 nucleotides: TGTGCCAGCAGCTCAGGACAGGGAGGGAATCAGCCCCAGCATTTT. It is translated as CASSSGQGGNQPQHF.

The V gene is TRBV25-1, the J gene TRBJ2-7; 7 nucleotides line up with TRBD2. V was pared by 6 bases and J by 2 bases, with 10 bases of the junction left unmatched. Germline CDR1 reads MGHDK; CDR2 reads SYGVNS. The length of the CDR3 is 15 residues. The chain's CDR3 is CASSAGRGRAYEQYF. CDR3 sequence (DNA): TGTGCCAGCAGCGCTGGGCGGGGGAGAGCCTACGAGCAGTACTTC.

This chain connects TRBV10-2 to TRBJ1-5, with D unresolved. Trimming left V 1 base short and J 3 bases short, with 10 bases between. This CDR3 is 15 amino acids long. From germline, CDR1 is WSHSY and CDR2 SAAADI. This CDR3 reads CASSEFGTDNQPQHF. For the CDR3, the DNA is TGCGCCAGCAGTGAGTTTGGTACAGACAATCAGCCCCAGCATTTT.

The V gene is TRBV19, the J gene TRBJ1-6; tentatively, D is TRBD1 (6 bases). Germline V gene lookup returns CDR1 LNHDA and CDR2 SQIVND (reference sequence). The CDR3 has 15 amino acids. The V end was cut by 9 bases, the J end by 6 bases, with 18 bases between. This CDR3 reads CASKDSGAINSPLHF. As DNA, the CDR3 is TGTGCCAGCAAAGATTCAGGGGCGATTAATTCACCCCTCCACTTT.

The J gene is TRBJ2-3, the V gene TRBV2, with D possibly TRBD1 on 6 matching bases. Germline V gene data show CDR1 as SNHLY and CDR2 as FYNNEI. The CDR3 spans 11 residues. V was shortened by 6 bases and J by 8 bases, with 9 bases between the two germline ends. The CDR3 spells CASRIGGTQYF. Here the CDR3 DNA reads TGTGCCAGCAGGATAGGGGGTACGCAGTATTTT.

This rearrangement joins TRBV18 to TRBJ2-3, with D tentatively TRBD1 (5 bases). Between the trimmed V and J ends, which lost 3 bases and 2 bases, there was a span of 12 bases. The CDR3 sequence is 15 residues long. Germline V CDR1 and CDR2: KGHSH, LQKENI. The CDR3 reads CASSPRESDTDTQYF. The DNA for the CDR3 is TGTGCCAGCTCACCCAGGGAATCTGACACAGATACGCAGTATTTT.

This clone was seen a handful of times. This rearrangement joins TRBV13 to TRBJ2-5; 11 positions match TRBD2. V trimming: 5 bases; J trimming: 9 bases; junction bases outside the gene matches: 11. In germline, CDR1 is PRHDT, CDR2 FYEKMQ (reference sequence). The CDR3 covers 15 residues. CDR3 protein: CASSPRGTSGQSQYF. The CDR3 DNA follows: TGTGCCAGCAGCCCCCGGGGGACTAGCGGTCAGTCCCAGTACTTC.

This clone was seen a single time. The CDR3 nucleotides read TGTGCCAGCAGCTTAGAAGTGGAGGGCTACACCTTC. It yields the protein CASSLEVEGYTF. V and J are TRBV7-9 and TRBJ1-2; D is uncertain. This CDR3 spans 12 amino acids. Germline V gene data show CDR1 as SEHNR and CDR2 as FQNEAQ (reference sequence). With 1 base removed from V and 8 bases from J, the gap between germline ends came to 8 bases.

The rearrangement uses TRBV25-1 and TRBJ2-1; 8 nucleotides align to TRBD1. The V gene's germline CDR1 is MGHDK and CDR2 SYGVNS. The J segment lost 3 bases and the V segment lost 6 bases, leaving 7 bases of the junction unmatched. This CDR3 contains 15 residues. The CDR3 bases are TGTGCCAGCAGCGCGCAGGGGGCGGTCTACAATGAGCAGTTCTTC. Translated, it gives CASSAQGAVYNEQFF.

V is TRBV27 and J is TRBJ2-7; a weak D match, TRBD2 (5 bases). The length of the CDR3 is 14 residues. Germline CDR1 MNHEY, CDR2 SMNVEV (reference sequence). Between the trimmed V and J ends, which lost 8 bases and 1 base, there was a span of 15 bases. The CDR3 loop reads CASWTEHDSYEQYF. The CDR3, as DNA: TGTGCCAGCTGGACTGAACATGATTCCTACGAGCAGTACTTC.

The J gene is TRBJ2-7, the V gene TRBV28; D is uncertain. Germline V gene data show CDR1 as MDHEN and CDR2 as SYDVKM. This CDR3 contains 13 residues. Trimming shortened V by 7 bases and J by 0 bases, and 10 bases separated the two germline ends. The CDR3 here is CASIHRSSYEQYF. The CDR3 DNA reads TGTGCCAGCATCCACCGGAGCTCCTACGAGCAGTACTTC.

The chain is built from TRBV5-1 and TRBJ2-2; possibly TRBD2 for D (6 bases). Germline CDR1 is SGHRS and CDR2 is YFSETQ. The CDR3 runs to 15 residues. Trimming stripped 2 bases from V and 5 bases from J, with 13 bases between. The CDR3 protein is CASSFTGAGTGELFF. The CDR3 nucleotides read TGCGCCAGCAGCTTTACTGGGGCGGGGACCGGGGAGCTGTTTTTT.

The chain carries TRBV6-1 and TRBJ1-5, with 7 bases aligning to TRBD1. With 1 base clipped from V and 4 bases from J, the junction kept 4 bases outside the gene matches. The CDR3 is made up of 15 amino acids. Germline CDR1 MNHNS, CDR2 SASEGT. The CDR3 loop is CASSEVGTANQPQHF. For the CDR3, the DNA is TGTGCCAGCAGTGAAGTTGGGACAGCTAATCAGCCCCAGCATTTT.

The chain employs TRBV18 and TRBJ1-1, with D perhaps matching TRBD1 (5 bases). Germline lookup yields CDR1 KGHSH and CDR2 LQKENI. This CDR3 contains 16 residues. Trimming removed 6 bases from V and 0 bases from J, with 17 bases in between. CDR3 residues: CASSPGRGGMNTEAFF. The CDR3 DNA follows: TGTGCCAGCTCCCCCGGGCGGGGGGGAATGAACACTGAAGCTTTCTTT.

The CDR3 here is CASSLGQGEGKLFF. The DNA for the CDR3 is TGCGCCAGCAGCCTCGGACAGGGGGAGGGAAAACTGTTTTTT. The genes are TRBV5-1 and TRBJ1-4, with 10 positions matching TRBD1. The CDR3 has 14 residues. V dropped 4 bases and J dropped 10; count of bases not matched to a gene: 7. Germline V gives CDR1 SGHRS, CDR2 YFSETQ.

This clone was detected once. The V gene is TRBV6-6, the J gene TRBJ2-1, with TRBD2 as a possible D gene (6 bases). This CDR3 comprises 15 residues. V was trimmed by 5 bases and J by 0 bases, leaving 11 bases between them. CDR1 is MNHNY, CDR2 SVGAGI, per germline (reference sequence). The CDR3 DNA follows: TGTGCCAGCAGTCCCTTGGGGGGCTCCTACAATGAGCAGTTCTTC. This translates into CASSPLGGSYNEQFF.

V and J are TRBV9 and TRBJ2-2; TRBD2 matches 10 bases. Germline-derived CDR1 and CDR2 are SGDLS and YYNGEE. CDR3 length: 16 residues. Trimming at V came to 2 bases and at J to 5 bases, leaving 6 bases not matched to a gene. This CDR3 is CASSVSGGSGTGELFF. The CDR3 nucleotides read TGTGCCAGCAGCGTTAGCGGGGGGTCGGGGACCGGGGAGCTGTTTTTT.

The rearrangement joins TRBV29-1 to TRBJ2-5; no firm D call. The germline V gene encodes CDR1 SQVTM and CDR2 ANQGSEA. V gave up 7 bases and J gave up 5 bases, with 17 bases separating them. The CDR3 sequence is 13 residues long. This CDR3 reads CSAYSGGQETQYF. CDR3 sequence (DNA): TGCAGCGCCTATTCTGGTGGGCAGGAGACCCAGTACTTC.

The chain links TRBV18 to TRBJ2-3; 9 nucleotides match TRBD2. Germline CDR1 and CDR2: KGHSH and LQKENI. J gave up 2 bases and V 1 base, and 10 bases lay outside the gene matches. This CDR3 has 18 amino acids. The chain's CDR3 is CASSPQLGASGDTDTQYF. The CDR3 DNA is TGTGCCAGCTCACCACAATTGGGGGCTAGCGGGGACACAGATACGCAGTATTTT.

V and J are TRBV27 and TRBJ2-2; D remains ambiguous. CDR1 is MNHEY, CDR2 SMNVEV, per germline (reference sequence). The CDR3 totals 14 residues. V was trimmed by 6 bases and J by 4 bases, leaving 12 bases between them. The DNA for the CDR3 is TGTGCCAGCAGCTTGCAACAGCCCACCGGGGAGCTGTTTTTT. Protein product: CASSLQQPTGELFF.